This T cell receptor beta chain was observed in a study of read filtering for tumor transcriptome and immune sequencing. From roughly 390 ng of RNA, a library with molecular barcoded alpha/delta and beta/gamma adaptors was made. TCRdb reprocessed the reads with MiXCR, giving one entry per CDR3 protein. The repertoire consists of about 40,000 distinct CDR3 sequences, with roughly an eighth occurring once and the leading ten covering about 38%. This clonotype was recorded many times. Germline CDR1 DFQATT, CDR2 SNEGSKA (reference sequence). Trimming stripped 0 bases from V and 0 bases from J, with 12 bases between. The length of the CDR3 is 16 residues.

The sample consisted of a population of CD138-negative cells sorted from bone marrow. The V and J genes are TRBV20-1 and TRBJ1-5; D is ambiguous. The sequence was collected from a donor at least 40 years old with multiple myeloma. The CDR3 here is CSARDPTPYSNQPQHF. Here the CDR3 DNA reads TGCAGTGCTAGAGATCCGACCCCTTATAGCAATCAGCCCCAGCATTTT.